This passage covers 24 T cell receptor beta chains from one sample sequenced in a study of cytomegalovirus exposure and HLA in healthy donors. The PCR ran on 60 Vbeta and 13 Jbeta primers. Assay used: immunoSEQ multiplex PCR; TCRdb lists only in-frame clones, some missing. Of about 140,000 clones in the sample, around 80% were seen once. Sequenced input: PBMCs. Receptors were obtained from a man aged 25-45 years in good health and CMV-seropositive.

This clone has just a few counts. This chain links TRBV19 with TRBJ1-1; D is perhaps TRBD1 (5 bases). Per germline, CDR1 LNHDA and CDR2 SQIVND (reference sequence). There are 13 residues in the CDR3. V gave up 8 bases and J gave up 1 base, with 11 bases separating them. Written as DNA, the CDR3 is TGTGCCAGTCGGACAATCGGGAACACTGAAGCTTTCTTT. This translates into CASRTIGNTEAFF.

The chain recombines TRBV2 with TRBJ2-3; TRBD2 agrees at 10 bases. Germline loops: CDR1 SNHLY, CDR2 FYNNEI. The CDR3 loop spans 15 amino acids. V lost 4 bases and J lost 6; bases outside the gene matches: 7. The CDR3 sequence: CASSGTSGSIDTQYF. The CDR3 region has the DNA TGTGCCAGCAGTGGGACTAGCGGAAGTATTGATACGCAGTATTTT.

V usage is TRBV2 and J usage is TRBJ1-5; weak D call: TRBD1 (6 bases). CDR3 length equals 14 residues. The V gene's germline CDR1 is SNHLY and CDR2 FYNNEI. Trimming removed 3 bases at V and 3 bases at J, with 9 bases between. The CDR3 bases are TGTGCCAGCAGTGATGTGGGGGCCAATCAGCCCCAGCATTTT. Translation gives CASSDVGANQPQHF.

The chain employs TRBV28 and TRBJ2-7; D gene unclear. The CDR3 has 15 amino acids. Trimming took 2 bases from V and 4 from J, leaving 15 bases between them. Germline CDR1 MDHEN, CDR2 SYDVKM. The CDR3 is CASSLLLTPTYEQYF. The CDR3 region has the DNA TGTGCCAGCAGTTTACTCCTTACCCCCACATACGAGCAGTACTTC.

The chain joins TRBV6-4 to TRBJ2-5; D might be TRBD1 (5 bases). The J call may be incorrect, as the DNA end agrees better with TRBJ2-7. The CDR3 covers 17 residues. CDR1 is MRHNA, CDR2 SNTAGT, per germline. In DNA, the CDR3 is TGTGCCAGCAGTGACTCGATGGTCGGACACTCGGTCGACGAGCAGTACTTC. The encoded protein is CASSDSMVGHSVDEQYF.

The V and J genes are TRBV6-4 and TRBJ2-1, with D tentatively TRBD2 (5 bases). The germline V and J ends were trimmed by 9 bases and 6 bases, with 18 bases remaining between them. This CDR3 region has 14 residues. Germline V gene data show CDR1 as MRHNA and CDR2 as SNTAGT. CDR3 sequence reads: CARPSGWAPNEQFF. The CDR3 DNA is TGTGCCAGGCCCTCGGGGTGGGCCCCCAATGAGCAGTTCTTC.

The chain recombines TRBV28 with TRBJ1-2; a possible D gene is TRBD1 (6 bases). The V gene lost 5 bases and the J gene lost 2 bases, with 6 bases spanning the gap. The CDR3 contains 12 residues. Germline values: CDR1 MDHEN, CDR2 SYDVKM. The CDR3 DNA follows: TGTGCCAGCAGTACAGGGAACTATGGCTACACCTTC. As protein: CASSTGNYGYTF.

The chain employs TRBV7-9 and TRBJ2-7, with no clear D. The V end lost 1 base, the J end lost 0 bases, and 13 bases lay between the germline ends. The CDR3 length is 16 residues. Germline values: CDR1 SEHNR, CDR2 FQNEAQ (reference sequence). The CDR3 sequence is CASSLVSGVSSYEQYF. CDR3 nucleotides: TGTGCCAGCAGCTTAGTGTCCGGTGTAAGCTCCTACGAGCAGTACTTC.

This clone was detected only once. The same CDR3 arises from other DNA sequences in this sample as well. The chain has TRBV7-2 and TRBJ2-7; 12 bases map to TRBD2. The CDR3 is 15 amino acids. CDR1 is SGHTA and CDR2 is FQGNSA in the germline V gene. V trimming: 5 bases; J trimming: 4 bases; junction bases outside the gene matches: 6. The CDR3 loop is CASSPRLAGEYEQYF. The CDR3 coding sequence is TGTGCCAGCAGCCCAAGACTAGCGGGGGAATACGAGCAGTACTTC.

This chain joins TRBV7-9 and TRBJ2-7; 7 positions agree with TRBD1. Looked up from germline, CDR1 is SEHNR and CDR2 is FQNEAQ (reference sequence). This CDR3 comprises 15 residues. The V segment lost 5 bases and the J segment 6 bases; nucleotides outside the gene matches: 13. CDR3 nucleotide sequence: TGTGCCAGCAGCACGTATCAGGGGGTGGGACGCGAGCAGTACTTC. This gives the protein CASSTYQGVGREQYF.

The rearrangement joins TRBV7-9 to TRBJ2-3; a possible D gene is TRBD1 (5 bases). With 1 base removed from V and 0 bases from J, the gap between germline ends came to 8 bases. Germline CDR1 is SEHNR and CDR2 is FQNEAQ (reference sequence). This CDR3 comprises 15 residues. This CDR3 reads CASSLVGLSTDTQYF. In nucleotides, the CDR3 is TGTGCCAGCAGCTTAGTGGGGCTTAGCACAGATACGCAGTATTTT. The whole variable domain, filled in from reference TRBV7-9 and TRBJ2-3, reads DTGVSQNPRHKITKRGQNVTFRCDPISEHNRLYWYRQTLGQGPEFLTYFQNEAQLEKSRLLSDRFSAERPKGSFSTLEIQRTEQGDSAMYLCASSLVGLSTDTQYFGPGTRLTVL.

CDR3 in DNA: TGTGCCAGCTCCCCAAAGGGACAGGGGGCGAGTGAGACCCAGTACTTC. This gives the protein CASSPKGQGASETQYF. J is TRBJ2-5 and V is TRBV18; 12 bases line up with TRBD1. Germline CDR1 reads KGHSH; CDR2 reads LQKENI. The J segment lost 5 bases and the V segment lost 6 bases, leaving 10 bases of the junction unmatched. The length of the CDR3 is 16 residues.

The chain joins TRBV29-1 to TRBJ1-1; D is perhaps TRBD1 (5 bases). Per the germline V gene, CDR1 is SQVTM and CDR2 is ANQGSEA. Trimming removed 7 bases from V and 11 bases from J, with 17 bases in between. This CDR3 has 11 amino acids. The CDR3 DNA reads as TGCAGCGCCTACGGGGGGTCTGGGGCTTTCTTT. It yields the protein CSAYGGSGAFF.

CDR3 DNA sequence: TGTGCCAGTAGTATCTTGAACACCGGGGAGCTGTTTTTT. This gives the protein CASSILNTGELFF. The genes are TRBV19 and TRBJ2-2; D unclear. The CDR3 is made up of 13 amino acids. Trimming left V 3 bases short and J 1 base short, with 3 bases between. The germline CDR1 and CDR2 sequences are LNHDA and SQIVND (reference sequence).

V and J are TRBV5-1 and TRBJ1-2; the D gene is possibly TRBD1 (6 bases). The CDR3 spans 14 residues. Trimming took off 2 bases at V and 2 bases at J, with 10 bases between the two ends. From germline, CDR1 is SGHRS and CDR2 YFSETQ. CDR3 in amino acids: CASSFAGDNYGYTF. As DNA, the CDR3 is TGCGCCAGCAGCTTCGCAGGGGACAACTATGGCTACACCTTC.

The rearrangement links TRBV6-1 to TRBJ2-3, with TRBD2 matching over 12 bases. The CDR3 has 15 amino acids. V trimming: 7 bases; J trimming: 1 base; junction bases outside the gene matches: 3. Germline V CDR1 and CDR2: MNHNS, SASEGT. The chain's CDR3 is CASMRLAGGTDTQYF. The CDR3 bases are TGTGCCAGCATGAGACTAGCGGGAGGCACAGATACGCAGTATTTT.

The gene calls are TRBV4-2 and TRBJ1-4; 8 nucleotides match TRBD1. Germline values: CDR1 LGHNA, CDR2 YNFKEQ. The CDR3 length is 15 residues. V dropped 4 bases and J dropped 6; count of bases not matched to a gene: 7. CDR3 DNA sequence: TGTGCCAGCAGCCCAAGAGGGACAGGCGATGAAAAACTGTTTTTT. Translation gives CASSPRGTGDEKLFF.

This sequence joins TRBV28 and TRBJ1-6; 8 positions match TRBD1. CDR1 MDHEN and CDR2 SYDVKM come from the germline V gene. V shed 5 bases, J shed 8 bases, and the junction held 11 bases outside the gene matches. The CDR3 covers 16 residues. This chain's CDR3 is CASSPRTGIRHSPLHF. As DNA, the CDR3 is TGTGCCAGCAGTCCGCGGACAGGGATTCGGCATTCACCCCTCCACTTT.

The chain combines TRBV7-7 with TRBJ2-7; D unresolved. The V gene's germline CDR1 is SSHAT and CDR2 FNYEAQ (reference sequence). The length of the CDR3 is 13 residues. The V and J ends lost 2 bases and 1 base respectively, with 6 bases between them. The CDR3 DNA reads as TGTGCCAGCAGCTTAAAACAGTCCTACGAGCAGTACTTC. Translating it yields CASSLKQSYEQYF.

This clone was counted a few times. The rearrangement joins TRBV9 to TRBJ1-4, with a possible D match to TRBD1 (5 bases). Germline V lookup: CDR1 SGDLS, CDR2 YYNGEE. V dropped 4 bases and J dropped 7 bases, with 17 bases sitting between them. The CDR3 totals 15 residues. CDR3 sequence (DNA): TGTGCCAGCAGCCCCTCGGGGGGGAAGAGTGAAAAACTGTTTTTT. Translating gives CASSPSGGKSEKLFF.

The chain recombines TRBV18 with TRBJ2-1, with D possibly matching TRBD1 (7 bases). V lost 3 bases and J 7 bases, leaving 16 bases between the germline ends. CDR1 and CDR2 (germline): KGHSH, LQKENI. This CDR3 has 15 amino acids. CDR3 amino acids: CASSPVGQGGNEQFF. The CDR3 nucleotides are TGTGCCAGCTCACCGGTGGGGCAGGGGGGAAATGAGCAGTTCTTC.

The rearrangement joins TRBV6-5 to TRBJ2-7; TRBD1 matches 7 bases. CDR3 length equals 14 residues. The germline CDR1 and CDR2 sequences are MNHEY and SVGAGI. V trimming: 5 bases; J trimming: 2 bases; junction bases outside the gene matches: 6. The CDR3 nucleotides are TGTGCCAGCAGTCTTTCGGGACAGCCCTACGAGCAGTACTTC. Residues: CASSLSGQPYEQYF.

The chain employs TRBV27 and TRBJ2-3; D remains unclear. CDR1 and CDR2 (germline): MNHEY, SMNVEV (reference sequence). The CDR3 contains 12 residues. V was pared by 5 bases and J by 5 bases, with 8 bases between. The CDR3 reads CASSLGEDTQYF. Here the CDR3 DNA reads TGTGCCAGCAGTCTCGGAGAAGATACGCAGTATTTT.

The J gene is TRBJ2-3, the V gene TRBV5-1; 10 nucleotides align to TRBD2. Germline trimming cut 3 bases from V and 4 bases from J; bases unmatched to any gene: 23. There are 21 residues in the CDR3. Germline-derived CDR1 and CDR2 are SGHRS and YFSETQ. CDR3 sequence (DNA): TGCGCCAGCAGCTCCGACGACCTTGTCATAACTAGCGGGACCCTGGCAGATACGCAGTATTTT. It yields the protein CASSSDDLVITSGTLADTQYF.